This entry lists 21 T cell receptor beta chains sequenced from one sample in a study of OX40 agonist ivuxolimab in advanced cancers. Clones were sequenced by immunoSEQ multiplex PCR, and TCRdb holds only the in-frame ones, with some missing. The table includes tens of thousands of clones, 80% to 90% detected once. The material was CD4+ or CD8+ T cells sorted from blood, obtained in a trial of the OX40 agonist ivuxolimab. These receptors were collected from an adult with an advanced solid tumor such as melanoma, head and neck, liver or kidney cancer.

This clone showed up just a few times. The rearrangement uses TRBV29-1 and TRBJ2-1; D assignment may be TRBD1 or TRBD2 (6 bases each). V was pared by 2 bases and J by 10 bases, with 15 bases between. Per the germline V gene, CDR1 is SQVTM and CDR2 is ANQGSEA. The CDR3 loop spans 13 amino acids. The CDR3 sequence: CSVERVGGLEQFF. CDR3 sequence (DNA): TGCAGCGTTGAAAGGGTAGGGGGGCTAGAGCAGTTCTTC.

This clone was found a few times. The rearrangement joins TRBV6-5 to TRBJ1-5, with D unresolved. V lost 0 bases, J lost 0 bases, and 6 bases lay in between. The CDR3 contains 15 residues. CDR1 MNHEY and CDR2 SVGAGI come from the germline V gene. In DNA form, the CDR3 reads TGTGCCAGCAGTTACTCTTTATCTAGCAATCAGCCCCAGCATTTT. Translating gives CASSYSLSSNQPQHF.

V gene TRBV28 combines with J gene TRBJ1-4, with D perhaps TRBD1 (5 bases). V lost 5 bases, J lost 3 bases, and 10 bases lay in between. The CDR3 spans 14 residues. Germline V gene lookup returns CDR1 MDHEN and CDR2 SYDVKM. The CDR3 loop is CASSPGWANEKLFF. Written as DNA, the CDR3 is TGTGCCAGCAGTCCAGGGTGGGCTAATGAAAAACTGTTTTTT.

The V gene is TRBV14, the J gene TRBJ2-3; the match to TRBD2 covers 13 bases. The J segment lost 0 bases and the V segment lost 6 bases, leaving 0 bases of the junction unmatched. This CDR3 is built from 15 residues. Germline V CDR1 and CDR2: SGHDN, FVKESK. In DNA, the CDR3 is TGTGCCAGCAGACTAGCGGGAGGGAGCACAGATACGCAGTATTTT. Its translation is CASRLAGGSTDTQYF.

V usage is TRBV20-1 and J usage is TRBJ2-7; the D is unclear. Germline V gene data show CDR1 as DFQATT and CDR2 as SNEGSKA (reference sequence). The V end lost 3 bases, the J end lost 6 bases, and 9 bases lay between the germline ends. This CDR3 contains 11 residues. CDR3 region: CSARVVAEQYF. CDR3 coding DNA: TGCAGTGCTAGGGTAGTGGCCGAGCAGTACTTC.

The rearrangement uses TRBV5-1 and TRBJ1-4; 9 positions agree with TRBD1. There are 16 residues in the CDR3. The germline V gene encodes CDR1 SGHRS and CDR2 YFSETQ. V lost 4 bases, J lost 7 bases, and 11 bases stayed unmatched. In DNA, the CDR3 is TGCGCCAGCAGCCTAACCGAGGGACAGGGAGGTGAAAAACTGTTTTTT. It yields the protein CASSLTEGQGGEKLFF.

The chain joins TRBV28 to TRBJ1-4; perhaps TRBD1 as D (5 bases). The length of the CDR3 is 16 residues. With 4 bases removed from V and 5 bases from J, the gap between germline ends came to 17 bases. Germline CDR1 is MDHEN and CDR2 is SYDVKM. This chain's CDR3 is CASSWSGAGPNEKLFF. CDR3 DNA sequence: TGTGCCAGCAGTTGGAGTGGGGCAGGGCCCAATGAAAAACTGTTTTTT.

The rearrangement uses TRBV28 and TRBJ1-5, with TRBD1 matching 7 bases. Germline V gives CDR1 MDHEN, CDR2 SYDVKM. The CDR3 consists of 14 residues. The J segment lost 3 bases and the V segment lost 10 bases, leaving 9 bases of the junction unmatched. The CDR3 DNA sequence: TGTGCCACCCTCCTTGGGACAGTCAATCAGCCCCAGCATTTT. The encoded protein is CATLLGTVNQPQHF. Based on the CDR3 plus reference TRBV28 and TRBJ1-5, the full variable domain is DVKVTQSSRYLVKRTGEKVFLECVQDMDHENMFWYRQDPGLGLRLIYFSYDVKMKEKGDIPEGYSVSREKKERFSLILESASTNQTSMYLCATLLGTVNQPQHFGDGTRLSIL.

This sequence joins TRBV9 and TRBJ2-1; D uncertain. Germline CDR1 is SGDLS and CDR2 is YYNGEE. Trimming cost V 3 bases and J 2 bases, with 15 bases left between them. The CDR3 runs to 16 residues. The CDR3 loop is CASSAPPGPPYNEQFF. The DNA for the CDR3 is TGTGCCAGCAGCGCCCCCCCTGGGCCGCCCTACAATGAGCAGTTCTTC.

J is TRBJ1-5 and V is TRBV7-8; D call uncertain. CDR1 and CDR2 (germline): SGHVS, FQNEAQ. The CDR3 consists of 12 residues. The V end was cut by 3 bases, the J end by 5 bases, with 5 bases between. Here the CDR3 reads CASSFGDQPQHF. DNA for the CDR3: TGTGCCAGCAGCTTCGGAGATCAGCCCCAGCATTTT.

The chain links TRBV19 to TRBJ2-1; 9 bases fit TRBD2. Germline-derived CDR1 and CDR2 are LNHDA and SQIVND (reference sequence). The V gene end was trimmed by 4 bases and the J gene end by 9 bases; junction bases not matched to a gene: 7. The CDR3 is made up of 14 amino acids. This CDR3 reads CASSTRGGGGEQFF. For the CDR3, the DNA is TGTGCCAGTAGTACCCGCGGGGGGGGAGGTGAGCAGTTCTTC.

The rearrangement uses TRBV4-3 and TRBJ2-5; 7 bases are a match to TRBD2. The junction had 4 bases not matched to a gene; V was cut back by 1 base and J by 2 bases. This CDR3 has 15 amino acids. Germline loops: CDR1 LGHNA, CDR2 YSLEER. The chain's CDR3 is CASSQVGGRQETQYF. The CDR3 nucleotides are TGCGCCAGCAGCCAAGTGGGGGGGAGGCAAGAGACCCAGTACTTC.

CDR3: CASRKTLGQGETDTQYF. CDR3 in DNA: TGTGCCAGCAGGAAAACGTTGGGACAGGGGGAAACAGATACGCAGTATTTT. The chain couples TRBV11-2 to TRBJ2-3, with 11 bases lining up with TRBD1. This CDR3 region has 17 residues. With 6 bases clipped from V and 3 bases from J, the junction kept 11 bases outside the gene matches. The germline V gene encodes CDR1 SGHAT and CDR2 FQNNGV.

V and J are TRBV4-2 and TRBJ1-2; no definite D call. The CDR3 extends over 14 amino acids. The germline V gene has CDR1 LGHNA and CDR2 YNFKEQ. The germline V and J ends were trimmed by 0 bases and 8 bases, with 13 bases remaining between them. The CDR3 here is CASSQDGLGGGYTF. In DNA, the CDR3 is TGTGCCAGCAGCCAAGACGGGCTCGGAGGAGGCTACACCTTC.

This chain uses TRBV27 with TRBJ2-7, with 7 bases that match TRBD1. The V and J ends lost 2 bases and 4 bases, in that order; junction bases with no gene match: 11. Germline values: CDR1 MNHEY, CDR2 SMNVEV (reference sequence). The CDR3 contains 16 residues. The CDR3 region has the DNA TGTGCCAGCAGTTTAAAAGGGGGCGGTTTAACTTACGAGCAGTACTTC. This gives the protein CASSLKGGGLTYEQYF.

This chain joins TRBV29-1 and TRBJ2-1; the match to TRBD2 covers 7 bases. J gave up 2 bases and V 6 bases, and 4 bases lay outside the gene matches. The CDR3 consists of 13 residues. The germline V gene has CDR1 SQVTM and CDR2 ANQGSEA. The CDR3 here is CSVGGRTYNEQFF. Written as DNA, the CDR3 is TGCAGCGTGGGCGGGAGAACCTACAATGAGCAGTTCTTC.

The chain combines TRBV27 with TRBJ1-2; D not certain. With 0 bases removed from V and 0 bases from J, the gap between germline ends came to 5 bases. Per the germline V gene, CDR1 is MNHEY and CDR2 is SMNVEV (reference sequence). This CDR3 spans 14 amino acids. In nucleotides, the CDR3 is TGTGCCAGCAGTTTATCGACTACTAACTATGGCTACACCTTC. It yields the protein CASSLSTTNYGYTF.

The chain combines TRBV7-8 with TRBJ1-1; possible D gene TRBD1, 5 bases. The germline CDR1 and CDR2 sequences are SGHVS and FQNEAQ. Trimming removed 1 base at V and 8 bases at J, with 14 bases between. The CDR3 totals 14 residues. CDR3 nucleotide sequence: TGTGCCAGCAGCTTAGTACGGGGAGGGGAAGAAGCTTTCTTT. It is translated as CASSLVRGGEEAFF.

The chain employs TRBV7-8 and TRBJ2-3, with 7 bases lining up with TRBD1. J lost 3 bases, V lost 7 bases, and 10 bases had no gene match. Germline lookup yields CDR1 SGHVS and CDR2 FQNEAQ. The CDR3 extends over 15 amino acids. The CDR3 DNA reads as TGTGCCAGCAACAAACAGGGGCTTCGGACAGATACGCAGTATTTT. It is translated as CASNKQGLRTDTQYF.

This chain joins TRBV5-1 and TRBJ2-7, with D tentatively TRBD1 (6 bases). This CDR3 region has 14 residues. Germline V gene lookup returns CDR1 SGHRS and CDR2 YFSETQ. V was shortened by 1 base and J by 5 bases, with 13 bases between the two germline ends. The CDR3 here is CASSLWTEVDEQYF. The CDR3 DNA reads as TGCGCCAGCAGCTTGTGGACAGAGGTGGACGAGCAGTACTTC.

The CDR3 bases are TGCAGCGCCGATCCCGGGTCAGATTCACCCCTCCACTTT. Residues: CSADPGSDSPLHF. V gene TRBV29-1 combines with J gene TRBJ1-6; D unresolved. The CDR3 runs 13 residues. V gave up 7 bases and J gave up 8 bases, with 15 bases separating them. Per germline, CDR1 SQVTM and CDR2 ANQGSEA. Filled out from reference TRBV29-1 and TRBJ1-6, the complete variable domain reads SAVISQKPSRDICQRGTSLTIQCQVDSQVTMMFWYRQQPGQSLTLIATANQGSEATYESGFVIDKFPISRPNLTFSTLTVSNMSPEDSSIYLCSADPGSDSPLHFGNGTRLTVT.